This T cell receptor (beta chain) was observed in a study of cytomegalovirus exposure and HLA in healthy donors (dated 2017 in TCRdb). For the wider study: An earlier analysis of about 530 of the donors reported about 300 Gb of sequence data and around 110 million unique TCR beta sequences obtained from about 180 million T cells. A separate validation cohort of roughly 120 different subjects was used in addition to the roughly 700-subject first cohort. The genetic ancestry cluster associated with self-reported Caucasian donors included over 80% of the 398 genotyped donors. HLA typing included class I and class II loci at four-digit resolution. An earlier analysis of around 540 of the donors applied high-throughput TCR beta sequencing to assess whether each TCR beta V gene segment acted as functional or pseudogenic. Genome-wide SNP genotypes for about 60% of the roughly 700 donors were used in a later genetic analysis, which treated that subset as a discovery cohort. Approximately 300 gigabases of sequencing data and around 85 million unique TCR sequences made up an early release that covered approximately 650 HLA-typed donors. On average, around 230,000 unique TCR beta nucleotide sequences were sequenced per donor among a few hundred genotyped donors of the cohort, with roughly 19% of those sequences being non-productive. In a later analysis, previously published TCR beta repertoires from some 640 donors were re-analyzed and high-resolution HLA genotyping was added so that TCR occurrence patterns could be studied. The study profiled the T cell repertoires of approximately 700 subjects by immunosequencing and related them to cytomegalovirus serostatus. Donor age, sex, ethnicity and CMV serostatus were compiled together with the repertoire data. Typing coverage differed by locus: A, B, C, DRB1 and DQB1 were typed in roughly 620-630 donors, DQA1 in approximately 520, DPA1 in 600 to 610, and DPB1 in 450 to 490. The study was designed to test whether signatures of past pathogen exposure could be identified by cataloging public T cell receptors. In the later analysis, no new phenotypic data were used to find candidate immune exposures; instead, reliance was placed on TCR beta sequences and their occurrence across donors. Four to six DR-DQ haplotypes were handled as single units for association and clustering, since linkage in the cohort was strong. Every repertoire in the discovery cohort had been generated on one and the same sequencing platform. The study combined high-throughput TCR immunosequencing, statistical association of individual TCRs with disease status, and machine learning to predict cytomegalovirus infection status.

The cohort comprised fewer than 750 healthy bone marrow donors. Cohort members were all nominally healthy when sampled, although unrecorded immune exposures were likely present. The donor tested CMV seronegative, placing the donor among the 350 to 400 seronegative members of the cohort. Each donor provided a peripheral blood sample, and peripheral blood mononuclear cells were used for TCR beta sequencing. Genomic DNA extraction from the blood cell samples was performed with the Qiagen DNeasy Blood Extraction Kit. To prepare the library, the immunoSEQ multiplex PCR assay was applied. The multiplex PCR relied on a mix of 60 forward primers for TCR Vbeta segments and 13 reverse primers for TCR Jbeta segments. The CDR3 region of rearranged TCR beta genes was amplified from genomic DNA with a multiplex PCR assay. On the Illumina HiSeq System, the amplified TCR beta libraries were sequenced as 87-base-pair reads. In the paper's pipeline: A later analysis counted about 82 million unique TCR beta chains across the 550 to 750 repertoires, and some 11 million of these chains were shared by at least two donors. Raw reads were error-corrected and collapsed into unique sequences by a nearest-neighbor algorithm in which closely related sequences were merged to remove PCR and sequencing errors. CDR3 sequences were aligned to IMGT reference sequences to assign V, D and J gene segments. For a sequence to be retained, at least a six-nucleotide match to both a V gene segment and a J gene segment was required. Rearrangements were called productive when the CDR3 lacked stop codons and stayed in frame with V and J; all others were non-productive. Following IMGT convention, CDR3 was defined as the stretch from the second conserved V-encoded cysteine up to the conserved J-encoded phenylalanine. In an earlier analysis of just under 600 of the donors, sequences lacking an unambiguous match to a single V gene segment were excluded. An earlier analysis of under 750 of the donors called V segments functional above 56.7% productive rearrangements and segregating when the between-donor standard deviation exceeded 5%. To diagnose cytomegalovirus status from the catalog of TCR beta chain sequences, a statistical classification framework was built. In a later analysis, V and J genes were assigned by comparing TCR nucleotide sequences against IMGT/GENE-DB human TR gene sequences. Using the TCRdist pipeline, a later analysis assigned CDR3 sequences along with most-parsimonious VDJ recombination scenarios. In a later analysis, each TCR beta chain was defined by its CDR3 amino acid sequence together with its V-gene family, and reads lacking a unique V-gene family were excluded. A later analysis removed several hundred highly shared, low-generation-probability nucleotide sequences to deal with suspected cross-contamination and a sequencing artifact. A later analysis calculated a clonal expansion index for each public chain from normalized within-repertoire ranks of inferred template counts. Generation probabilities in a later analysis came from a VDJ recombination model fitted to out-of-frame rearrangements, and those results were checked against IGoR. A later analysis scored TCR-TCR, TCR-HLA and TCR-CMV co-occurrence with hypergeometric tests, applying a repertoire-size bias correction to TCR pairs. In a later analysis, false discovery rates were estimated by permuting HLA or CMV assignments 20 times. In a later analysis, co-occurring TCRs were grouped using DBSCAN, and TCRdist sequence similarity was added for clustering within HLA-allele-positive subsets. Repertoires with fewer than 30,000 or more than 120,000 public chains, plus five repertoires with anomalous nucleotide sharing, were excluded from co-occurrence clustering. TCRdb provides this immuneACCESS table in a form limited to in-frame rearrangements. Some clones are lacking; in checked studies, under half of them reflect an unresolved V gene, and why the rest are absent is not known. The D gene and trimming were derived from the DNA, and the V and J assignments and clone size from that table. The sample profile shows 200,000 to 250,000 clones; around 83% of them were found once. The biggest ten clones account for about 1.4% of the sample.

Concerning this clone: Its antigen is unknown. No qualities accompany the bases; no much larger clone lies one base away.

What the work shows at the level of the full study, not this receptor alone: According to a later genetic analysis, donors in an Asian-associated ancestry cluster had fewer N-insertions in productive TCRs than the roughly 700-donor mean. In a later analysis, the rate of TCR association differed among HLA loci, with DRB1 alleles having the most associated TCRs and HLA-C alleles having the fewest. Roughly uniform sequencing depth across donors was assumed in presence/absence analyses, although this assumption may not hold. Across donors, most TCR sequences were observed very rarely, whereas some public TCRs were present in many individuals. In an earlier analysis of 450 to 750 of the donors, most TCR beta V segments appeared in productive rearrangements about 87% or about 30% of the time, broadly matching IMGT annotations. Correlated functional status among segregating V segments might reflect linkage disequilibrium, but an unknown experimental factor could not be ruled out. The authors suggested that the approach could potentially be extended to other disease states and immunological phenotypes. In both the original and validation cohorts, the classifier was reported to diagnose cytomegalovirus status with high specificity and sensitivity. The 87-base-pair reads could not distinguish some IMGT-functional V segments, including TRBV6-2 and TRBV6-3, so those segments were excluded. According to a later analysis, parvovirus B19, influenza, CMV and Epstein-Barr virus appeared linked to several top co-occurrence clusters. The sequencing pipeline was judged likely to have produced a cluster of highly shared sequence variants as a technical artifact. Strong co-occurrence of HLA alleles, especially DR and DQ, made assigning TCR associations to individual alleles difficult. Because HLA typing was unavailable for some donors at each locus, only the typed subset was used in association tests. A further reported finding was that TCR beta sequences accurately predicted the HLA-A and HLA-B alleles for most subjects in the first cohort. In a later analysis, some 18,000 TCR beta sequences were associated with specific HLA alleles at a false discovery rate of 0.05. A later analysis found that most CMV-associated TCR beta chains appeared HLA-restricted, with HLA associations seemingly driven largely by CMV exposure. The only immune exposure information available for the cohort was CMV serostatus. In this cohort, only TCR beta chains were sequenced, and detectable features were limited by the absence of alpha or paired-chain data. Compared with equally common non-associated chains, HLA-associated TCR beta chains in a later analysis were more clonally expanded and had lower generation probabilities. The study gave a list of under 200 TCR beta chains associated with cytomegalovirus. Approximately 18 rarely observed V segments, including chromosome 9 orphons, were excluded from the earlier analysis of some 590 of the donors because counts were too low. In vitro tests confirmed that a few of the cytomegalovirus-associated TCR beta chains recognize cytomegalovirus antigens. An association between a missense DCLRE1C variant and V-gene and J-gene trimming of TCR beta chains was found in a later genetic analysis and replicated in an independent cohort.

Trimming costs V 7 bases and J 2 bases, and their ends lie 14 bases apart. CDR1 MDHEN and CDR2 SYDVKM were looked up in the germline V gene. Including cysteine and phenylalanine, the CDR3 has 14 amino acids. Only the CDR3 DNA is retained, 42 bases long and in frame from the first base. The specimen sequenced was PBMCs. The chain is assembled from TRBV28 and TRBJ1-1, with TRBD1 perhaps the D gene, on 5 matching bases. This TCR was recovered from a girl aged 5-17 years in good health and CMV-seronegative. In nucleotide form, the sequence is TGTGCCAGCATCGGAGGGACGCACAACACTGAAGCTTTCTTT. Its protein product is CASIGGTHNTEAFF.